The 25 T cell receptor beta chains below come from one sample, sequenced in a study of OX40 agonist ivuxolimab in advanced cancers. The table came from immunoSEQ multiplex PCR; TCRdb's copy has only in-frame clones and leaves some out. Of just over 60,000 clones listed, around 90% were seen once; the top ten hold 10% to 15%. The sequences come from CD4+ or CD8+ T cells sorted from blood, collected in a trial of the OX40 agonist ivuxolimab. These receptors were obtained from an adult with an advanced solid tumor such as melanoma, head and neck, liver or kidney cancer.

Here the CDR3 reads CASSEGDNQQYF. The DNA of the CDR3 is TGTGCCAGCAGCGAAGGGGACAATCAGCAGTACTTC. The V and J genes are TRBV5-6 and TRBJ2-7; D possibly corresponds to TRBD1 (6 bases). V dropped 4 bases and J dropped 8 bases, with 13 bases sitting between them. The CDR3 sequence is 12 residues long. Germline loops: CDR1 SGHDT, CDR2 YYEEEE.

The gene calls are TRBV9 and TRBJ2-1, with D unresolved. Germline V CDR1 and CDR2: SGDLS, YYNGEE. Trimming took 0 bases from V and 4 from J, leaving 14 bases between them. This CDR3 spans 16 amino acids. The DNA for the CDR3 is TGTGCCAGCAGCGTAGAGGTCTTAGAATTATACAATGAGCAGTTCTTC. This translates into CASSVEVLELYNEQFF.

This clone was seen once. The chain recombines TRBV27 with TRBJ2-7, with 8 bases aligning to TRBD1. The CDR3 contains 16 residues. V lost 2 bases and J lost 2; bases outside the gene matches: 8. CDR1 and CDR2 from the germline V gene are MNHEY and SMNVEV (reference sequence). In DNA, the CDR3 is TGTGCCAGCAGTTTAAGTCCCAGGGACAGGACCTACGAGCAGTACTTC. It yields the protein CASSLSPRDRTYEQYF.

The chain combines TRBV4-3 with TRBJ2-7, with D perhaps matching TRBD2 (6 bases). V lost 0 bases and J 2 bases, leaving 11 bases between the germline ends. The CDR3 length is 15 residues. CDR1 is LGHNA, CDR2 YSLEER, per germline. The CDR3 DNA follows: TGCGCCAGCAGCCAAGAGGTCGGGAGCCCCTACGAGCAGTACTTC. The encoded protein is CASSQEVGSPYEQYF.

The chain has TRBV13 and TRBJ2-1, with D possibly being TRBD2 (5 bases). The CDR3 runs 14 residues. V lost 5 bases to trimming and J lost 1 base, with 9 bases between them. CDR1 and CDR2 from the germline V gene are PRHDT and FYEKMQ (reference sequence). The CDR3 sequence: CASSATSSYNEQFF. In nucleotides, the CDR3 is TGTGCCAGCAGCGCCACTAGTTCCTACAATGAGCAGTTCTTC.

The chain joins TRBV7-9 to TRBJ2-1, with 9 bases aligning to TRBD2. The CDR3 is 17 amino acids. The ends lost 5 bases at V and 0 bases at J; junction bases unmatched: 8. Germline V CDR1 and CDR2: SEHNR, FQNEAQ (reference sequence). The CDR3 DNA sequence: TGTGCCAGCAGCACGATAGCGGGAGTTACCTCCTACAATGAGCAGTTCTTC. It is translated as CASSTIAGVTSYNEQFF.

The chain has TRBV4-3 and TRBJ2-2; D is ambiguous. CDR1 is LGHNA and CDR2 is YSLEER in the germline V gene. This CDR3 is built from 16 residues. Trimming left V 0 bases short and J 5 bases short, with 13 bases between. The CDR3 coding sequence is TGCGCCAGCAGCCAAGATCGATCAGCGTATACCGGGGAGCTGTTTTTT. Translated, it gives CASSQDRSAYTGELFF.

This chain connects TRBV7-6 to TRBJ2-5; D is ambiguous. CDR3 length equals 15 residues. Looked up from germline, CDR1 is SGHVS and CDR2 is FNYEAQ. The ends were cut back, 1 base at V and 0 bases at J, with 9 bases in the middle. Here the CDR3 reads CASSLVGSHQETQYF. The CDR3, as DNA: TGTGCCAGCAGCTTAGTCGGCTCCCACCAAGAGACCCAGTACTTC.

The genes are TRBV7-8 and TRBJ1-4; 8 bases are a match to TRBD1. J gave up 6 bases and V 1 base, and 1 base lay outside the gene matches. Per the germline V gene, CDR1 is SGHVS and CDR2 is FQNEAQ. CDR3 length: 14 amino acids. The DNA for the CDR3 is TGTGCCAGCAGCTTAGTACAGGGGGATGAAAAACTGTTTTTT. Protein: CASSLVQGDEKLFF.

V and J are TRBV19 and TRBJ2-1; no clear D. Trimming removed 2 bases at V and 7 bases at J, with 9 bases between. This CDR3 contains 13 residues. Germline loops: CDR1 LNHDA, CDR2 SQIVND (reference sequence). The chain's CDR3 is CASSITEWNEQFF. As DNA, the CDR3 is TGTGCCAGTAGTATAACCGAATGGAATGAGCAGTTCTTC.

The chain links TRBV2 to TRBJ2-7; 16 bases map to TRBD2. Germline CDR1 SNHLY, CDR2 FYNNEI. The CDR3 extends over 17 amino acids. The ends lost 9 bases at V and 4 bases at J; junction bases unmatched: 12. This CDR3 is CASTMGLAGGPGYEQYF. CDR3 bases: TGTGCCAGTACGATGGGACTAGCGGGAGGGCCAGGGTACGAGCAGTACTTC.

This rearrangement joins TRBV7-9 to TRBJ2-2; D is perhaps TRBD2 (5 bases). V lost 1 base, J lost 7 bases, and 7 bases lay in between. Germline CDR1 is SEHNR and CDR2 is FQNEAQ (reference sequence). This CDR3 has 13 amino acids. The CDR3 sequence: CASSLGGYGELFF. CDR3 DNA: TGTGCCAGCAGCTTAGGAGGGTACGGGGAGCTGTTTTTT.

The chain carries TRBV9 and TRBJ2-5; TRBD2 agrees at 9 bases. Near its end, the DNA agrees better with TRBJ2-7, so the J call may be wrong. The CDR3 totals 14 residues. Germline CDR1 and CDR2: SGDLS and YYNGEE. For the CDR3, the DNA is TGTGCCAGCAGCGTAGGGGTAGCGGGAGTCGAGCAGTACTTC. Amino acid sequence: CASSVGVAGVEQYF.

The chain has TRBV11-2 and TRBJ2-3, with a tentative D call TRBD1 (6 bases). Trimming pared 5 bases from V and 4 bases from J, leaving 7 bases between. The CDR3 length is 12 residues. The germline CDR1 and CDR2 sequences are SGHAT and FQNNGV. CDR3 sequence (DNA): TGTGCCAGCAGCCCAGGGGCAGATACGCAGTATTTT. Translating it yields CASSPGADTQYF. The full variable domain, in which reference TRBV11-2 and TRBJ2-3 provide the parts outside the CDR3, is EAGVAQSPRYKIIEKRQSVAFWCNPISGHATLYWYQQILGQGPKLLIQFQNNGVVDDSQLPKDRFSAERLKGVDSTLKIQPAKLEDSAVYLCASSPGADTQYFGPGTRLTVL.

In this sample, this clone turned up once. The chain links TRBV6-6 to TRBJ2-7, with D unresolved. Trimming removed 0 bases from V and 1 base from J, with 10 bases in between. CDR1 is MNHNY and CDR2 is SVGAGI in the germline V gene (reference sequence). The CDR3 loop spans 15 amino acids. For the CDR3, the DNA is TGTGCCAGCAGTTACTCGCGAGCGAGATCCTACGAGCAGTACTTC. Protein: CASSYSRARSYEQYF.

The chain joins TRBV6-5 to TRBJ2-5; D ambiguous. V was cut by 8 bases and J by 1 base, with 8 bases left in between. This CDR3 has 12 amino acids. Germline V gene sequence: CDR1 MNHEY, CDR2 SVGAGI. The CDR3 DNA reads as TGTGCCAGCTCAGGCAGCCAAGAGACCCAGTACTTC. It translates to CASSGSQETQYF.

The chain joins TRBV7-9 to TRBJ2-3, with D perhaps TRBD2 (5 bases). V lost 3 bases, J lost 5 bases, and 15 bases lay in between. In germline, CDR1 is SEHNR, CDR2 FQNEAQ (reference sequence). There are 15 residues in the CDR3. CDR3: CASSFTRAEEDTQYF. The CDR3 bases are TGTGCCAGCAGCTTTACTAGAGCTGAGGAAGATACGCAGTATTTT. The full variable domain, in which reference TRBV7-9 and TRBJ2-3 provide the parts outside the CDR3, is DTGVSQNPRHKITKRGQNVTFRCDPISEHNRLYWYRQTLGQGPEFLTYFQNEAQLEKSRLLSDRFSAERPKGSFSTLEIQRTEQGDSAMYLCASSFTRAEEDTQYFGPGTRLTVL.

The chain carries TRBV25-1 and TRBJ2-7; 15 nucleotides agree with TRBD2. Germline lookup yields CDR1 MGHDK and CDR2 SYGVNS. The CDR3 sequence is 18 residues long. The V and J ends lost 3 bases and 5 bases, in that order; junction bases with no gene match: 11. The CDR3 coding sequence is TGTGCCAGCAGTGACCCTTGGACTAGCGGGAGGGCCCCCGACGAGCAGTACTTC. This gives the protein CASSDPWTSGRAPDEQYF.

This chain links TRBV12-5 with TRBJ2-5, with 13 bases aligning to TRBD2. V trimming: 0 bases; J trimming: 0 bases; junction bases outside the gene matches: 4. The CDR3 is 18 residues long. CDR1 is LGHNT, CDR2 FRNRAP, per germline. The CDR3: CASGLVLAGGTHQETQYF. CDR3 nucleotide sequence: TGTGCTAGTGGTTTGGTACTAGCGGGAGGGACACACCAAGAGACCCAGTACTTC.

V usage is TRBV29-1 and J usage is TRBJ2-1; D is unresolved. V was shortened by 0 bases and J by 5 bases, with 14 bases between the two germline ends. The CDR3 covers 15 residues. Germline values: CDR1 SQVTM, CDR2 ANQGSEA. The CDR3 here is CSVEDLIWQDNEQFF. The CDR3 nucleotides are TGCAGCGTTGAAGATCTTATATGGCAAGACAATGAGCAGTTCTTC.

The chain carries TRBV10-1 and TRBJ2-3; perhaps TRBD1 as D (5 bases). Per germline, CDR1 WNHNN and CDR2 SYGVQD (reference sequence). The CDR3 sequence is 15 residues long. Trimming cost V 2 bases and J 1 base, with 10 bases left between them. CDR3 DNA: TGCGCCAGCAGTGAGATGAAGGGGCGCACAGATACGCAGTATTTT. Translating gives CASSEMKGRTDTQYF.

The chain joins TRBV7-5 to TRBJ2-5; the table names TRBD2, a call not compared with the DNA. TRBV7-5 corresponds to a pseudogene. CDR3 size: 19 residues. This CDR3 reads CVRSLGLGGRPTFLETQYF. CDR3 DNA sequence: TGTGTCAGAAGCTTAGGTCTTGGCGGGAGACCAACCTTTCTTGAGACCCAGTACTTC.

The genes are TRBV4-2 and TRBJ1-1; 7 nucleotides match TRBD1. V shed 1 base, J shed 5 bases, and the junction held 10 bases outside the gene matches. CDR3 length equals 16 residues. Germline values: CDR1 LGHNA, CDR2 YNFKEQ. The CDR3 nucleotides are TGTGCCAGCAGCCAAGTAGGGCAGGGGGTTTATACTGAAGCTTTCTTT. This sequence encodes CASSQVGQGVYTEAFF.

The chain links TRBV4-2 to TRBJ2-1; weak D call: TRBD2 (5 bases). This CDR3 comprises 17 residues. CDR1 is LGHNA and CDR2 is YNFKEQ in the germline V gene. V gave up 1 base and J gave up 4 bases, with 17 bases separating them. CDR3 protein: CASSQGTIPGEYNEQFF. In DNA form, the CDR3 reads TGTGCCAGCAGCCAAGGTACTATTCCCGGGGAATACAATGAGCAGTTCTTC.

This chain joins TRBV4-1 and TRBJ2-1; tentative D call: TRBD1 (6 bases). Germline lookup yields CDR1 MGHRA and CDR2 YSYEKL. V lost 7 bases and J lost 4, with 8 bases in between. CDR3 length: 12 residues. The CDR3 DNA reads as TGCGCCAGCAAGACAGGATACAATGAGCAGTTCTTC. Translating it yields CASKTGYNEQFF.